This T cell receptor beta chain came from a study of T cell changes during pregnancy in multiple sclerosis. The trim removed 6 bases at V and 10 bases at J, leaving 10 bases unmatched. Germline assignment: CDR1 MGHDK and CDR2 SYGVNS. There are 13 residues in the CDR3. Assay: immunoSEQ multiplex PCR; the TCRdb copy retains only in-frame clones and omits some. Of 95,000 to 150,000 clones in the sample, approximately 93% were seen once. The specimen was peripheral blood, collected before pregnancy. This chain connects TRBV25-1 to TRBJ1-2, with TRBD1 matching over 8 bases. The source of this sequence is a female donor with multiple sclerosis, enrolled in a pregnancy study. Here the CDR3 DNA reads TGTGCCAGCAGGGTACCGGGACAGGAAGACTACACCTTC. Protein: CASRVPGQEDYTF.